These 15 T cell receptor beta chains originate from one sample sequenced in a study of beta chain features in type 1 diabetes. Reverse transcribing all isolated RNA meant expressed TCRB transcripts were sequenced. Profiled with immunoSEQ multiplex PCR; TCRdb holds only in-frame clones, not every one. Among hundreds of thousands of clones listed, roughly a sixth were seen once. Material for sequencing was naive CD4+ T cells from blood. The receptors stem from a man between 18 and 35 years old in good health.

J is TRBJ2-1 and V is TRBV5-4, with 8 bases fitting TRBD1. V shed 10 bases and J 2 bases; nucleotides not matched to a gene: 8. Per the germline V gene, CDR1 is SGHNT and CDR2 is YYREEE (reference sequence). CDR3 size: 14 residues. The CDR3, as DNA: TGTGCCGTCGGGGACAGGAGGACCTACAATGAGCAGTTCTTC. Amino acid sequence: CAVGDRRTYNEQFF.

The CDR3 DNA follows: TGTGCCAGCAGTGTGAACACAGGGGGCAACATTCAGTACTTC. Translating it yields CASSVNTGGNIQYF. This chain links TRBV25-1 with TRBJ2-4; 9 nucleotides line up with TRBD1. J gave up 7 bases and V 4 bases, and 5 bases lay outside the gene matches. CDR1 is MGHDK, CDR2 SYGVNS, per germline. The CDR3 contains 14 residues.

This clone was seen only a few times. The chain combines TRBV4-1 with TRBJ1-2; maybe TRBD1 (5 bases). Per the germline V gene, CDR1 is MGHRA and CDR2 is YSYEKL. This CDR3 region has 15 residues. Trimming took off 5 bases at V and 7 bases at J, with 20 bases between the two ends. The CDR3 nucleotides are TGCGCCAGCAGCACCCCGGGGACCGCTCTCAGTGGCTACACCTTC. Its protein is CASSTPGTALSGYTF.

This clone was counted between two and nine times. The rearrangement joins TRBV7-9 to TRBJ1-1; a weak D match, TRBD1 (5 bases). The CDR3 has 15 residues. Germline V gene data show CDR1 as SEHNR and CDR2 as FQNEAQ (reference sequence). Trimming shortened V by 1 base and J by 2 bases, and 11 bases separated the two germline ends. In nucleotides, the CDR3 is TGTGCCAGCAGCTTAGTTGGGACGGAAAACACTGAAGCTTTCTTT. Its translation is CASSLVGTENTEAFF.

The chain recombines TRBV6-1 with TRBJ1-1; weak D call: TRBD1 (5 bases). The CDR3 has 13 amino acids. V shed 6 bases and J shed 8 bases, with 16 bases lying between them. Germline V gene sequence: CDR1 MNHNS, CDR2 SASEGT. The CDR3 nucleotides read TGTGCCAGCAGCCCCCAAAGGAGACAGGAAGCTTTCTTT. Its protein is CASSPQRRQEAFF.

The V and J genes are TRBV5-4 and TRBJ1-1, with 7 nucleotides matching TRBD1. With 4 bases clipped from V and 3 bases from J, the junction kept 9 bases outside the gene matches. CDR1 and CDR2 (germline): SGHNT, YYREEE (reference sequence). This CDR3 has 15 amino acids. This chain's CDR3 is CASSVRQGRYTEAFF. CDR3 nucleotides: TGTGCCAGCAGCGTAAGACAGGGCCGGTACACTGAAGCTTTCTTT.

CDR3 nucleotides: TGTGCCAGTAGTAGCGGACATCGCAATCAGCCCCAGCATTTT. Translated: CASSSGHRNQPQHF. This sequence joins TRBV19 and TRBJ1-5; a possible D gene is TRBD1 (5 bases). The CDR3 is 14 residues long. Germline V CDR1 and CDR2: LNHDA, SQIVND (reference sequence). Deletions cut 4 bases from V and 2 bases from J, with 9 bases between.

V gene TRBV29-1 combines with J gene TRBJ2-3; D not certain. V was trimmed by 8 bases and J by 1 base, leaving 4 bases between them. CDR1 SQVTM and CDR2 ANQGSEA come from the germline V gene. The CDR3 is 10 residues long. The CDR3 DNA is TGCAGCTTTCGCACAGATACGCAGTATTTT. Its translation: CSFRTDTQYF.

The chain is built from TRBV9 and TRBJ2-3; 10 nucleotides agree with TRBD2. The V gene end was trimmed by 4 bases and the J gene end by 0 bases; junction bases not matched to a gene: 2. The CDR3 loop spans 15 amino acids. Germline lookup yields CDR1 SGDLS and CDR2 YYNGEE. In DNA, the CDR3 is TGTGCCAGCAGCTTTAGCGGGAGGAGCACAGATACGCAGTATTTT. Its translation: CASSFSGRSTDTQYF.

Here the CDR3 DNA reads TGTGCCAGCAGCTACGCCGGGACTGCCCAAGAGACCCAGTACTTC. Translating gives CASSYAGTAQETQYF. The rearrangement uses TRBV7-3 and TRBJ2-5; TRBD2 might be the D (6 bases). Germline assignment: CDR1 SGHTA and CDR2 FQGTGA. The V and J ends lost 4 bases and 1 base respectively, with 13 bases between them. The CDR3 is 15 residues long.

Of note for this clone: The sample carries other DNA sequences with the same CDR3. The chain has TRBV7-2 and TRBJ1-2, with D tentatively TRBD1 (6 bases). The CDR3 extends over 13 amino acids. Trimming cost V 3 bases and J 3 bases, with 8 bases left between them. Germline CDR1 is SGHTA and CDR2 is FQGNSA. CDR3 sequence: CASSLTGDYGYTF. The CDR3 DNA sequence: TGTGCCAGCAGCTTGACAGGAGACTATGGCTACACCTTC.

The gene calls are TRBV6-4 and TRBJ2-1, with TRBD2 identical over 7 bases. The germline V gene has CDR1 MRHNA and CDR2 SNTAGT. Trimming cost V 4 bases and J 3 bases; bases outside gene matches: 3. CDR3 size: 14 residues. The CDR3 DNA reads TGTGCCAGCAGTGCTAGCGGACGCTACAATGAGCAGTTCTTC. Translated, it gives CASSASGRYNEQFF.

The DNA of the CDR3 is TGTGCCAGCAGTCCAACCGGGGACTCTAACGAGCAGTACTTC. Its protein is CASSPTGDSNEQYF. This chain uses TRBV28 with TRBJ2-7, with D possibly being TRBD2 (6 bases). This CDR3 comprises 14 residues. V gave up 5 bases and J gave up 5 bases, with 16 bases separating them. CDR1 and CDR2 (germline): MDHEN, SYDVKM.

This chain connects TRBV18 to TRBJ2-7; 8 nucleotides align to TRBD1. With 4 bases clipped from V and 2 bases from J, the junction kept 4 bases outside the gene matches. The CDR3 runs to 14 residues. Per germline, CDR1 KGHSH and CDR2 LQKENI. The CDR3 nucleotides read TGTGCCAGCTCACTTCAACAGGGGGCCTACGAGCAGTACTTC. Protein sequence: CASSLQQGAYEQYF.

This clone was observed a handful of times. Here the CDR3 reads CASSPLGGTSGRRGTDTQYF. DNA for the CDR3: TGTGCCAGCAGCCCGCTGGGTGGTACTAGCGGGAGAAGGGGCACAGATACGCAGTATTTT. V gene TRBV5-4 combines with J gene TRBJ2-3; 11 positions match TRBD2. Trimming cost V 4 bases and J 1 base; bases outside gene matches: 17. CDR3 length: 20 amino acids. Germline loops: CDR1 SGHNT, CDR2 YYREEE (reference sequence).